This T cell receptor (beta chain) was sequenced in a study of OX40 agonist ivuxolimab in advanced cancers. V gave up 2 bases and J gave up 3 bases, with 13 bases separating them. The CDR3 has 15 amino acids. The germline CDR1 and CDR2 sequences are SEHNR and FQNEAQ (reference sequence). The table came from immunoSEQ multiplex PCR; TCRdb's copy has only in-frame clones and leaves some out. The sample has tens of thousands of clones, about 79% seen once. The chain uses TRBV7-9 and TRBJ1-1, with D maybe TRBD1 (5 bases). Sequenced here: CD4+ or CD8+ T cells sorted from blood, sampled in a trial of the OX40 agonist ivuxolimab. The sequence was obtained from an adult with an advanced solid tumor such as melanoma, head and neck, liver or kidney cancer. CDR3 residues: CASSLLKGLDTEAFF. The CDR3 bases are TGTGCCAGCAGCTTATTAAAGGGGTTGGACACTGAAGCTTTCTTT. The variable domain in full, with the rest retrieved from reference TRBV7-9 and TRBJ1-1, is DTGVSQNPRHKITKRGQNVTFRCDPISEHNRLYWYRQTLGQGPEFLTYFQNEAQLEKSRLLSDRFSAERPKGSFSTLEIQRTEQGDSAMYLCASSLLKGLDTEAFFGQGTRLTVV.